This entry is about one TCR beta chain. The target antigen is unknown. These data originate in a study of cytomegalovirus exposure and HLA in healthy donors. Trimming took off 2 bases at V and 0 bases at J, with 4 bases between the two ends. The germline CDR1 and CDR2 sequences are KGHSH and LQKENI. This CDR3 has 13 residues. Study-wide findings and caveats: A later look showed TCR association rates differing by HLA locus, highest for DRB1 and lowest for HLA-C.

Primers included in the PCR were 60 Vbeta and 13 Jbeta primers. Clones were sequenced by immunoSEQ multiplex PCR, and TCRdb holds only the in-frame ones, with some missing. The sample yields roughly 150,000 clones, approximately 70% seen once. The chain links TRBV18 to TRBJ1-1; D unresolved. The specimen was PBMCs. The source of this sequence is a human donor in good health. The CDR3 nucleotides read TGTGCCAGCTCACCATCTGTGAACACTGAAGCTTTCTTT. Encoded protein: CASSPSVNTEAFF.